Sequencing of this T cell receptor beta chain was carried out in a study of CD8+ T cells in alopecia areata. Study findings and constraints: Clonality exceeded that of normal scalp in lesional scalp, most notably in alopecia totalis/universalis. Resident alphabeta T cells of normal skin are also sequenced in scalp samples. Although TCR sharing was seen in mice, sharing across patients was less clear, possibly for HLA-related reasons.

Remarks on this clone: What it binds is not known.

Extracted RNA was reverse transcribed into cDNA, the sequencing template. Data came from immunoSEQ multiplex PCR; TCRdb stores just in-frame clones and leaves some out. The table lists 50,000 to 70,000 clones, 44% of them singletons, with roughly 47% in the top ten. Sampling of alopecia areata patients yielded lesional scalp punch biopsies as well as peripheral blood. The sequencing input was NKG2D-low CD8+ T cells sorted from blood. This TCR was recovered from a human donor with alopecia areata.

This CDR3 reads CASSLGPYQYEQYF. CDR3 DNA sequence: TGCGCCAGCAGCCTCGGGCCCTACCAGTACGAGCAGTACTTC. J is TRBJ2-7 and V is TRBV5-1; D gene uncertain. The CDR3 sequence is 14 residues long. The germline V and J ends were trimmed by 4 bases and 4 bases, with 15 bases remaining between them. Germline CDR1 is SGHRS and CDR2 is YFSETQ. Variable domain in full (rest from reference TRBV5-1 and TRBJ2-7): KAGVTQTPRYLIKTRGQQVTLSCSPISGHRSVSWYQQTPGQGLQFLFEYFSETQRNKGNFPGRFSGRQFSNSRSEMNVSTLELGDSALYLCASSLGPYQYEQYFGPGTRLTVT.